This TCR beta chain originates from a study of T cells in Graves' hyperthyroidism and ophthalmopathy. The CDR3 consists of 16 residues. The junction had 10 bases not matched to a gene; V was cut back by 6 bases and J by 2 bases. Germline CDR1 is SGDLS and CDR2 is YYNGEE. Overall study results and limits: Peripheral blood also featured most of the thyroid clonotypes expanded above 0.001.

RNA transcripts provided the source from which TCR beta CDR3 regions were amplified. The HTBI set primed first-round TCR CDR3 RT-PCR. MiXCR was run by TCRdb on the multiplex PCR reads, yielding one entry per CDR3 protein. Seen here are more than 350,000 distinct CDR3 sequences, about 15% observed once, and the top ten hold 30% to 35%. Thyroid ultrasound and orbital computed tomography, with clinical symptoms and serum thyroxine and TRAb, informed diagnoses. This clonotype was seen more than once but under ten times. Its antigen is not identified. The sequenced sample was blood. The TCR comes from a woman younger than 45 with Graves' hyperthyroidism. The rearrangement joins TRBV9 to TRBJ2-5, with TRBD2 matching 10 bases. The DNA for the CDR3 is TGTGCCAGCATCCCCCCGGGACTAGCGAAACAAGAGACCCAGTACTTC. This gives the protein CASIPPGLAKQETQYF.